This T cell receptor beta chain was profiled in a study of regulatory and conventional T cells in RAG deficiency. Whole-study results and caveats: Shannon entropy fell and Simpson indices rose in RAG-deficient patients. Omenn syndrome and CID/AS patients had roughly 100-fold fewer unique Treg TCR beta sequences, versus about 10-fold elsewhere. In Omenn syndrome, Treg and Tconv repertoires overlapped >85%.

The table lists this clone with a count of one. Its antigen is still unknown. CDR1 is MDHEN, CDR2 SYDVKM, per germline. The V and J ends lost 6 bases and 2 bases respectively, with 36 bases between them. There are 22 residues in the CDR3. Produced via immunoSEQ multiplex PCR; TCRdb's table is partial and in-frame only. The sample records some 30,000 clones, 70% to 90% being singletons. The sample was also reused in another study, on regulatory T cells. That source notes: The primer mix had 52 TRBV and 13 TRBJ primers. Regulatory T cells showed the strongest V-J pair restriction and V/J gene skewing among patient repertoires.

The sequenced material came from CD8+ T cells sorted from blood. The sequence came from a human donor in good health. The chain links TRBV28 to TRBJ2-3, with D unclear. This CDR3 is CASSQVPPAVLDPTVPTDTQYF. The CDR3 region has the DNA TGTGCCAGCAGCCAAGTCCCTCCTGCCGTCCTTGACCCCACAGTTCCCACAGATACGCAGTATTTT.